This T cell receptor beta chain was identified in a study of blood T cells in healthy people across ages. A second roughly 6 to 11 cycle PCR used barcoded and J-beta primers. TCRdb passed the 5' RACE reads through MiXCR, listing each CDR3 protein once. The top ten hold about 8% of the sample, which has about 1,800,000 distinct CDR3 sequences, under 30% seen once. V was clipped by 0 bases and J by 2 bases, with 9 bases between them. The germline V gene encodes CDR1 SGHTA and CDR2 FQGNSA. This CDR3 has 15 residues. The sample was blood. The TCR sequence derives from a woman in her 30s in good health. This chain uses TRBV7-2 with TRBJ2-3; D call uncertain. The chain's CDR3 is CASSLARRYTDTQYF. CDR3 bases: TGTGCCAGCAGCTTAGCCAGGAGATACACAGATACGCAGTATTTT.